This T cell receptor (beta chain) was captured in a study of shared clonotypes between healthy human individuals (TCRdb year 2020). About the study as a whole: A couple of women and a few men aged 18 to 49 years were included in the cohort. To estimate repertoire size and how much clonotypes are shared between individuals, the study performed deep sequencing of blood TCR repertoires from 4 to 6 healthy adults. To increase sequencing depth and limit assay-specific biases, different laboratories used diverse techniques to prepare libraries and sequence TCR repertoires. Per donor, leukapheresis produced somewhere between about 0.94 and 8.9 billion PBMCs.

Based on the germline V gene, the CDR1 and CDR2 sequences are SNHLY and FYNNEI. V is shortened by 2 bases, J by 7 bases, and the region joining them spans 14 bases. Including the terminal cysteine and phenylalanine, the CDR3 comprises 15 residues. The CDR3 DNA has 45 bases and is translated from base 1. TCR CDR3 regions were amplified from genomic DNA by multiplex PCR using the deep immunoSEQ assay. Genomic DNA extracted from each cell subset was distributed evenly over all wells of several immunoSEQ 96-well plates, and each plate served as one replicate. For unsorted PBMC, each replicate PCR was loaded with approximately 300 ng genomic DNA, equivalent to approximately 33,000 T cell genomes. Genomic DNA from unsorted PBMC was sequenced over ten immunoSEQ deep assay plates. Purified libraries were quantified with a Qubit 3.0 fluorometer, sized on a Bioanalyzer 2100, and re-quantified with the KAPA Library Quantification kit. Every immunoSEQ 96-well plate was sequenced on a dedicated single-read 150-cycle Illumina NextSeq 550 flow cell. Turning to the authors' computational methods: Because the immunoSEQ output included only junctional sequences and no quality scores, the filtering could not be the same as the filtering used for full-length reads. To assign V/J genes and CDR3, sequences were annotated using PyIR, a Python wrapper for IgBLAST v1.9, with IMGT germline references. Reads were removed for weak V/J assignments (E-value above 1e-6), missing CDR3, stop codons, out-of-frame junctions, or ambiguous translated residues. A V3J clonotype was defined by an identical inferred V gene, J gene, and CDR3 amino acid sequence. Percentage overlap between repertoires was computed as shared unique clonotypes divided by the size of the smaller repertoire. Three approaches were used to assess repertoire richness: RTK rarefaction, the Chao1 estimator, and Recon v2.1 estimates of unobserved clonotypes. Here the immuneACCESS table is served through TCRdb, limited to in-frame sequences with V and J called. Missing clones are a known gap in these copies; in checked studies unresolved V genes cover under half, and the rest lacks a known reason. V and J calls and clone size are copied from that table; D and trimming were computed from the DNA. A total of under 600,000 clones appear in this sample, roughly 72% of them only once. More than 10% of the sample is in the top ten clones.

The paper's findings and limits, for the study overall: Pairwise subsampling indicated that sequencing depth was expected to affect the degree of clonotype sharing among donors. The genetic and exposure-history diversity represented was limited by the small number of donors. Sampling was restricted to blood, and TCR repertoires in tissues likely differ from the TCR repertoires found in blood.

Only one count was recorded for this clone. This clone's antigen is unknown. No quality values exist for individual bases; no much larger clone is one base distant. The donors were healthy, HIV-negative adults with no recently reported acute infections or vaccinations. All donors were Caucasian adults living in Nashville, Tennessee, USA. In the unsorted samples, 85 million to 100 million PBMCs were counted, and genomic DNA was extracted using the QIAamp DNA Blood Mini kit. Blood was obtained by leukapheresis, after which PBMCs were separated by Ficoll-Histopaque density gradient centrifugation and cryopreserved in liquid nitrogen vapor phase.

What was sequenced was PBMCs. The rearranged segments are TRBV2 and TRBJ1-4, with the D gene too uncertain to name. The clonotype originates from a woman aged 35 to 49 in good health. Some clones in this sample may be carry-over from other donors' samples. The CDR3 protein sequence reads: CASSEPRGVGEKLFF. The DNA sequence is given as TGTGCCAGCAGTGAACCCCGCGGGGTTGGTGAAAAACTGTTTTTT. The entire variable domain, with the stretches around the CDR3 drawn from the reference TRBV2 and TRBJ1-4 proteins, is EPEVTQTPSHQVTQMGQEVILRCVPISNHLYFYWYRQILGQKVEFLVSFYNNEISEKSEIFDDQFSVERPDGSNFTLKIRSTKLEDSAMYFCASSEPRGVGEKLFFGSGTQLSVL.